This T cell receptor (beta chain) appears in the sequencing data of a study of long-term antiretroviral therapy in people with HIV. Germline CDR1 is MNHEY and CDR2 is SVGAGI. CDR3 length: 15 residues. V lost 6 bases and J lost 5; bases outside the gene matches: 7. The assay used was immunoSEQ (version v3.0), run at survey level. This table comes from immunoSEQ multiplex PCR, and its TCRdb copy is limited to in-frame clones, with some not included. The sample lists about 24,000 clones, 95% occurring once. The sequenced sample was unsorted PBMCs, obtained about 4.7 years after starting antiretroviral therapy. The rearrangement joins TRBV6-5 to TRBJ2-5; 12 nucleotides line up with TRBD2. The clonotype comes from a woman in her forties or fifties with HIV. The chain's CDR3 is CASSPTSGRGETQYF. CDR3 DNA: TGTGCCAGCAGCCCGACTAGCGGGAGAGGGGAGACCCAGTACTTC.